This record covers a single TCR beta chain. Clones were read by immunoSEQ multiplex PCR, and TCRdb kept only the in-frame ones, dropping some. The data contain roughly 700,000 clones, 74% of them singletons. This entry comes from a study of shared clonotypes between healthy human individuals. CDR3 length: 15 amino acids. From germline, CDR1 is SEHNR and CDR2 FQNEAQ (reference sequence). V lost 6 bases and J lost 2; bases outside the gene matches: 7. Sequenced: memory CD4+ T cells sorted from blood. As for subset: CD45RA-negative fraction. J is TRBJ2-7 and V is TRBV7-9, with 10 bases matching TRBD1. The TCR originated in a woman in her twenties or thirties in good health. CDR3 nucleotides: TGTGCCAGCAGTCCAGGGACAGGGGCCCCCTACGAGCAGTACTTC. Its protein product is CASSPGTGAPYEQYF.